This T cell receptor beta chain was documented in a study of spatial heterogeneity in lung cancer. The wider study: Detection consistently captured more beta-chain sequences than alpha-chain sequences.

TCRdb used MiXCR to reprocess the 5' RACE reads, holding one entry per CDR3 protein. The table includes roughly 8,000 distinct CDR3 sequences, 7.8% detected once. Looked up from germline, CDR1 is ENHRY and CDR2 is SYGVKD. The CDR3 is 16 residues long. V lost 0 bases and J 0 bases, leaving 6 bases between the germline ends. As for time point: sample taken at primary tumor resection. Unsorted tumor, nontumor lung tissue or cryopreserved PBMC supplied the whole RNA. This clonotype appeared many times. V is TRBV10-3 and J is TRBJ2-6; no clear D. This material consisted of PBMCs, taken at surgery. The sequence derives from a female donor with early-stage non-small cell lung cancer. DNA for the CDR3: TGTGCCATCAGTGAGTCGATAGACTCTGGGGCCAACGTCCTGACTTTC. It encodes CAISESIDSGANVLTF.